The clone carrying this TCR beta chain was detected only a few times. These data originate in a study of blood T cells in healthy people across ages. The overall study: Template switching recovered approximately one barcoded beta molecule for every two T cells.

V lost 6 bases, J lost 2 bases, and 19 bases lay in between. The CDR3 sequence is 16 residues long. CDR1 MNHEY and CDR2 SVGEGT come from the germline V gene. Donors were systemically healthy Caucasian individuals from Russia aged roughly 6 to 100 years. The second PCR ran about 7 to 12 cycles with a sample-barcoded 5' primer and J-beta primers. One entry per CDR3 protein, called by TCRdb with MiXCR from the 5' RACE reads. This sample has about 1.8 million distinct CDR3 sequences, with 49% found just once. This TCR was sampled from a woman aged 40-49 years in good health. This sequence joins TRBV6-2 or TRBV6-3 and TRBJ2-5; no firm D call. The sequencing input was blood. The DNA for the CDR3 is TGTGCCAGCAGACCTGTGGGTTATCAGGAGCAAGAGACCCAGTACTTC. Translating it yields CASRPVGYQEQETQYF.